A single sample is the source of the 23 T cell receptor beta chains below, sequenced in a study of tumor-infiltrating lymphocytes in localized non-small cell lung cancer. This table comes from immunoSEQ multiplex PCR, and its TCRdb copy is limited to in-frame clones, with some not included. The sample contains 8,500 to 13,000 clones, about 60% of which appear only once. The sample taken for sequencing was lung tumor tissue. These TCRs come from a human donor with non-small cell lung cancer.

This clone was counted a few times. The rearrangement joins TRBV5-4 to TRBJ2-3; 8 bases align to TRBD2. The germline gives CDR1 SGHNT, CDR2 YYREEE (reference sequence). The CDR3 length is 14 residues. The V and J ends lost 4 bases and 5 bases, in that order; junction bases with no gene match: 6. CDR3 protein: CASSPPRGGDTQYF. The CDR3 DNA reads as TGTGCCAGCAGCCCCCCCCGGGGGGGAGATACGCAGTATTTT.

This clone was detected only a few times. The chain links TRBV7-9 to TRBJ2-2; 8 bases line up with TRBD1. The CDR3 totals 14 residues. Germline loops: CDR1 SEHNR, CDR2 FQNEAQ (reference sequence). Unmatched junction bases numbered 4, after V lost 6 bases and J lost 4 bases. Written as DNA, the CDR3 is TGTGCCAGCAGAAAAGACAGGGGCACCGGGGAGCTGTTTTTT. Protein sequence: CASRKDRGTGELFF.

This clone was recorded only once. The V call is TRBV18, the J call TRBJ2-7; D perhaps matches TRBD1 (6 bases). In germline, CDR1 is KGHSH, CDR2 LQKENI. The V and J ends lost 1 base and 1 base respectively, with 11 bases between them. The CDR3 covers 15 residues. The CDR3 nucleotides read TGTGCCAGCTCACCACAAACAGGGAGATCCTACGAGCAGTACTTC. It yields the protein CASSPQTGRSYEQYF. Together with reference TRBV18 and TRBJ2-7, the CDR3 gives the full variable domain: NAGVMQNPRHLVRRRGQEARLRCSPMKGHSHVYWYRQLPEEGLKFMVYLQKENIIDESGMPKERFSAEFPKEGPSILRIQQVVRGDSAAYFCASSPQTGRSYEQYFGPGTRLTVT.

Written as DNA, the CDR3 is TGTGCCAGCAGTTCCCCGGGACTAGCGGGGGGGTTCGAGCAGTACTTC. Translation: CASSSPGLAGGFEQYF. The chain employs TRBV6-6 and TRBJ2-7, with TRBD2 matching over 16 bases. The CDR3 extends over 16 amino acids. V gave up 4 bases and J gave up 6 bases; unmatched junction bases: 6. Germline values: CDR1 MNHNY, CDR2 SVGAGI (reference sequence).

V and J are TRBV5-5 and TRBJ1-2; D unresolved. Between the trimmed V and J ends, which lost 0 bases and 3 bases, there was a span of 9 bases. Germline CDR1 SGHKS, CDR2 YYEKEE (reference sequence). The CDR3 consists of 14 residues. CDR3 loop: CASSLVGYDYGYTF. Here the CDR3 DNA reads TGTGCCAGCAGCTTGGTAGGGTATGACTATGGCTACACCTTC.

The genes are TRBV5-5 and TRBJ2-5; D is undetermined. Trimming pared 0 bases from V and 5 bases from J, leaving 5 bases between. The CDR3 spans 12 residues. Germline CDR1 is SGHKS and CDR2 is YYEKEE (reference sequence). The CDR3: CASSLDLETQYF. The DNA for the CDR3 is TGTGCCAGCAGCTTGGACCTCGAGACCCAGTACTTC.

The chain combines TRBV18 with TRBJ2-1; TRBD2 matches 9 bases. This CDR3 spans 15 amino acids. With V trimmed by 2 bases and J by 5 bases, 4 bases remained unmatched. Germline V gene data show CDR1 as KGHSH and CDR2 as LQKENI. In DNA, the CDR3 is TGTGCCAGCTCACCAGTAGCGGGAGTCGACAATGAGCAGTTCTTC. This encodes CASSPVAGVDNEQFF. The variable domain in full, with the rest retrieved from reference TRBV18 and TRBJ2-1, is NAGVMQNPRHLVRRRGQEARLRCSPMKGHSHVYWYRQLPEEGLKFMVYLQKENIIDESGMPKERFSAEFPKEGPSILRIQQVVRGDSAAYFCASSPVAGVDNEQFFGPGTRLTVL.

The chain couples TRBV5-1 to TRBJ2-1, with TRBD2 matching over 8 bases. The V gene's germline CDR1 is SGHRS and CDR2 YFSETQ. Trimming took 2 bases from V and 4 from J; bases not matched to a gene: 8. CDR3 length equals 16 residues. CDR3: CASSFNPGGGYNEQFF. The DNA for the CDR3 is TGCGCCAGCAGCTTCAACCCGGGAGGGGGATACAATGAGCAGTTCTTC.

CDR3 DNA: TGCGCCAGCAGCCAAGATCCTTGGACAGACTACGAGCAGTACTTC. Translation: CASSQDPWTDYEQYF. The chain carries TRBV4-1 and TRBJ2-7, with a tentative D call TRBD1 (6 bases). CDR1 and CDR2 from the germline V gene are MGHRA and YSYEKL. Trimming removed 0 bases at V and 3 bases at J, with 12 bases between. This CDR3 has 15 residues.

The rearrangement uses TRBV18 and TRBJ2-3; 7 bases match TRBD1. The CDR3 is made up of 16 amino acids. In germline, CDR1 is KGHSH, CDR2 LQKENI. The trim removed 2 bases at V and 1 base at J, leaving 6 bases unmatched. CDR3 nucleotides: TGTGCCAGCTCACCATCCGGGACAGTTCGCACAGATACGCAGTATTTT. Protein sequence: CASSPSGTVRTDTQYF. Full variable domain (outside the CDR3, taken from reference TRBV18 and TRBJ2-3): NAGVMQNPRHLVRRRGQEARLRCSPMKGHSHVYWYRQLPEEGLKFMVYLQKENIIDESGMPKERFSAEFPKEGPSILRIQQVVRGDSAAYFCASSPSGTVRTDTQYFGPGTRLTVL.

This chain uses TRBV10-3 with TRBJ1-2, with 9 nucleotides matching TRBD1. This CDR3 contains 14 residues. J was trimmed by 6 bases and V by 0 bases; bases with no gene match: 2. The germline CDR1 and CDR2 sequences are ENHRY and SYGVKD. The CDR3 coding sequence is TGTGCCATCAGTGAGTCGAGACAGGGGGATGGCTACACCTTC. Its protein product is CAISESRQGDGYTF.

This clone was counted only a few times. The V gene is TRBV5-1, the J gene TRBJ1-2, with 9 bases aligning to TRBD1. CDR1 is SGHRS and CDR2 is YFSETQ in the germline V gene. The CDR3 is 15 residues long. J lost 5 bases, V lost 0 bases, and 5 bases had no gene match. This CDR3 reads CASSLEPGQGYGYTF. The CDR3 nucleotides read TGCGCCAGCAGCTTGGAGCCCGGACAGGGGTATGGCTACACCTTC.

J is TRBJ1-2 and V is TRBV6-4; 7 nucleotides line up with TRBD1. V lost 6 bases and J lost 2; bases outside the gene matches: 0. CDR1 and CDR2 (germline): MRHNA, SNTAGT. The CDR3 is 12 amino acids. The CDR3 loop reads CASRTGNYGYTF. CDR3 bases: TGTGCCAGCAGGACAGGGAACTATGGCTACACCTTC.

The chain employs TRBV5-1 and TRBJ1-2; no clear D. This CDR3 contains 14 residues. Trimming stripped 0 bases from V and 4 bases from J, with 10 bases between. Germline loops: CDR1 SGHRS, CDR2 YFSETQ. The CDR3 protein is CASSLDRGGYGYTF. In DNA, the CDR3 is TGCGCCAGCAGCTTGGATCGGGGTGGCTATGGCTACACCTTC. Drawing the rest from reference TRBV5-1 and TRBJ1-2, the complete variable domain is KAGVTQTPRYLIKTRGQQVTLSCSPISGHRSVSWYQQTPGQGLQFLFEYFSETQRNKGNFPGRFSGRQFSNSRSEMNVSTLELGDSALYLCASSLDRGGYGYTFGSGTRLTVV.

V gene TRBV4-1 combines with J gene TRBJ1-4; D is unresolved. CDR1 MGHRA and CDR2 YSYEKL come from the germline V gene. CDR3 size: 17 residues. Trimming removed 0 bases at V and 5 bases at J, with 16 bases between. CDR3 nucleotides: TGCGCCAGCAGCCAAGATATCGTAGCGGAGTTGAATGAAAAACTGTTTTTT. The encoded protein is CASSQDIVAELNEKLFF.

This clone appeared a single time. CDR3 nucleotide sequence: TGTGCCAGCAGCTTGGCACAGGGCGAAAAACTGTTTTTT. The encoded protein is CASSLAQGEKLFF. This chain joins TRBV5-5 and TRBJ1-4, with D maybe TRBD1 (6 bases). Germline CDR1 is SGHKS and CDR2 is YYEKEE (reference sequence). The CDR3 spans 13 residues. The germline V and J ends were trimmed by 0 bases and 8 bases, with 8 bases remaining between them. Using reference TRBV5-5 and TRBJ1-4 for the parts outside the CDR3, the full variable domain is DAGVTQSPTHLIKTRGQQVTLRCSPISGHKSVSWYQQVLGQGPQFIFQYYEKEERGRGNFPDRFSARQFPNYSSELNVNALLLGDSALYLCASSLAQGEKLFFGSGTQLSVL.

The J gene is TRBJ2-7, the V gene TRBV5-4; no clear D. The V gene lost 0 bases and the J gene lost 4 bases, with 8 bases spanning the gap. CDR3 size: 13 residues. Germline V gene sequence: CDR1 SGHNT, CDR2 YYREEE (reference sequence). CDR3 coding DNA: TGTGCCAGCAGCTTGGGTGCCCTATACGAGCAGTACTTC. Protein sequence: CASSLGALYEQYF.

The V gene is TRBV5-4, the J gene TRBJ2-1; D unclear. Per germline, CDR1 SGHNT and CDR2 YYREEE (reference sequence). CDR3 length: 13 residues. V lost 3 bases and J 5 bases, leaving 9 bases between the germline ends. This CDR3 reads CASSSRTDNEQFF. Written as DNA, the CDR3 is TGTGCCAGCAGCTCACGGACGGACAATGAGCAGTTCTTC.

This clone turned up a few times. V gene TRBV7-6 combines with J gene TRBJ2-5; no definite D call. There are 13 residues in the CDR3. The germline gives CDR1 SGHVS, CDR2 FNYEAQ. V lost 5 bases and J lost 2, with 9 bases in between. Here the CDR3 DNA reads TGTGCCAGCAGCCTCGCAGTACAAGAGACCCAGTACTTC. It codes for CASSLAVQETQYF.

The chain couples TRBV6-6 to TRBJ2-7; 7 nucleotides align to TRBD2. The CDR3 has 14 amino acids. Germline V gene lookup returns CDR1 MNHNY and CDR2 SVGAGI (reference sequence). V lost 7 bases, J lost 2 bases, and 8 bases stayed unmatched. The CDR3 sequence is CASNKGGGPYEQYF. The CDR3 DNA sequence: TGTGCCAGCAATAAGGGCGGGGGTCCCTACGAGCAGTACTTC.

V usage is TRBV7-2 and J usage is TRBJ1-1; 8 bases line up with TRBD1. Germline-derived CDR1 and CDR2 are SGHTA and FQGNSA. Germline trimming cut 2 bases from V and 4 bases from J; bases unmatched to any gene: 6. The CDR3 has 15 amino acids. The CDR3 region has the DNA TGTGCCAGCAGCTTACAGGGGGCGCCAAGCACTGAAGCTTTCTTT. Translated, it gives CASSLQGAPSTEAFF. The whole variable domain, filled in from reference TRBV7-2 and TRBJ1-1, reads GAGVSQSPSNKVTEKGKDVELRCDPISGHTALYWYRQSLGQGLEFLIYFQGNSAPDKSGLPSDRFSAERTGGSVSTLTIQRTQQEDSAVYLCASSLQGAPSTEAFFGQGTRLTVV.

The genes are TRBV9 and TRBJ2-3; the D gene is possibly TRBD2 (5 bases). The CDR3 has 15 amino acids. The germline V and J ends were trimmed by 0 bases and 1 base, with 9 bases remaining between them. Germline CDR1 reads SGDLS; CDR2 reads YYNGEE. The CDR3 loop is CASSVGGGGTDTQYF. The DNA for the CDR3 is TGTGCCAGCAGCGTAGGCGGAGGAGGCACAGATACGCAGTATTTT.

V gene TRBV7-9 combines with J gene TRBJ2-7; 10 bases are shared with TRBD2. Germline V lookup: CDR1 SEHNR, CDR2 FQNEAQ (reference sequence). The CDR3 sequence is 16 residues long. The V gene end was trimmed by 5 bases and the J gene end by 2 bases; junction bases not matched to a gene: 9. The CDR3 reads CASSVSRTSGTYEQYF. The CDR3 nucleotides read TGTGCCAGCAGCGTATCTAGGACTAGCGGCACCTACGAGCAGTACTTC.